The 19 T cell receptor beta chains reported below all come from one sample, sequenced in a study of shared clonotypes between healthy human individuals. Assay: immunoSEQ multiplex PCR; the TCRdb copy retains only in-frame clones and omits some. Of about 340,000 clones listed, 73% are singletons. The sequencing input was memory CD4+ T cells sorted from blood. Indicated subset: CD45RA-negative fraction. These TCRs come from a man aged 30 to 45 in good health.

This clone came up a few times. A read error may explain this, as a much larger clone is one base away. The same CDR3 arises from other DNA sequences in this sample as well. The gene calls are TRBV7-2 and TRBJ1-5, with a possible D match to TRBD1 (6 bases). Trimming pared 4 bases from V and 2 bases from J, leaving 6 bases between. Germline V gene sequence: CDR1 SGHTA, CDR2 FQGNSA. The CDR3 is 13 residues long. CDR3 DNA: TGTGCCAGCAGCTACAGGGGCAATCAGCCCCAGCATTTT. As protein: CASSYRGNQPQHF.

The chain combines TRBV10-2 with TRBJ2-5; D is uncertain. Trimming removed 6 bases at V and 1 base at J, with 3 bases between. The CDR3 loop spans 11 amino acids. CDR1 WSHSY and CDR2 SAAADI come from the germline V gene. This CDR3 is CASRAQETQYF. CDR3 sequence (DNA): TGCGCCAGCAGGGCCCAAGAGACCCAGTACTTC.

The chain uses TRBV5-6 and TRBJ2-1; 7 bases match TRBD1. Germline CDR1 and CDR2: SGHDT and YYEEEE. The length of the CDR3 is 14 residues. The V segment lost 1 base and the J segment 6 bases; nucleotides outside the gene matches: 4. Here the CDR3 DNA reads TGTGCCAGCAGCTTGTTTCAGGGGGTCAATGAGCAGTTCTTC. Protein sequence: CASSLFQGVNEQFF.

CDR3 DNA: TGTGCCAGCTCAACAACACCCCGGAGGAATGAGCAGTTCTTC. This encodes CASSTTPRRNEQFF. This chain links TRBV18 with TRBJ2-1; D might be TRBD2 (5 bases). V gave up 5 bases and J gave up 7 bases, with 15 bases separating them. The CDR3 contains 14 residues. Germline V lookup: CDR1 KGHSH, CDR2 LQKENI. The entire variable domain, with the rest obtained from reference TRBV18 and TRBJ2-1, is as follows: NAGVMQNPRHLVRRRGQEARLRCSPMKGHSHVYWYRQLPEEGLKFMVYLQKENIIDESGMPKERFSAEFPKEGPSILRIQQVVRGDSAAYFCASSTTPRRNEQFFGPGTRLTVL.

The chain links TRBV6-6 to TRBJ2-3; the D gene is possibly TRBD1 (5 bases). CDR1 is MNHNY and CDR2 is SVGAGI in the germline V gene (reference sequence). V lost 2 bases and J 2 bases, leaving 14 bases between the germline ends. CDR3 length: 16 residues. CDR3 protein: CASSYPQGRVTDTQYF. In DNA, the CDR3 is TGTGCCAGCAGTTACCCGCAGGGAAGAGTCACAGATACGCAGTATTTT.

The genes are TRBV7-2 and TRBJ1-5; D is ambiguous. Trimming pared 0 bases from V and 6 bases from J, leaving 3 bases between. The V gene's germline CDR1 is SGHTA and CDR2 FQGNSA. This CDR3 has 12 residues. CDR3 amino acids: CASSLASQPQHF. Here the CDR3 DNA reads TGTGCCAGCAGCTTAGCGTCTCAGCCCCAGCATTTT. Complete variable domain (other parts from reference TRBV7-2 and TRBJ1-5): GAGVSQSPSNKVTEKGKDVELRCDPISGHTALYWYRQSLGQGLEFLIYFQGNSAPDKSGLPSDRFSAERTGGSVSTLTIQRTQQEDSAVYLCASSLASQPQHFGDGTRLSIL.

V gene TRBV5-1 combines with J gene TRBJ2-3; the match to TRBD1 covers 8 bases. The CDR3 is made up of 14 amino acids. Germline CDR1 reads SGHRS; CDR2 reads YFSETQ. Trimming at V came to 6 bases and at J to 8 bases, leaving 11 bases not matched to a gene. The CDR3 loop is CASNLAGGDGTQYF. CDR3 bases: TGCGCCAGCAACCTTGCAGGGGGCGATGGTACGCAGTATTTT.

The rearrangement links TRBV9 to TRBJ2-1; 14 bases agree with TRBD2. CDR1 and CDR2 (germline): SGDLS, YYNGEE. CDR3 length equals 17 residues. The V segment lost 2 bases and the J segment 0 bases; nucleotides outside the gene matches: 1. CDR3 residues: CASSVGTSGSSYNEQFF. CDR3 sequence (DNA): TGTGCCAGCAGCGTTGGGACTAGCGGGAGCTCCTACAATGAGCAGTTCTTC.

This clone was seen a single time. The chain couples TRBV5-8 to TRBJ2-3, with 10 nucleotides matching TRBD2. The ends lost 3 bases at V and 4 bases at J; junction bases unmatched: 17. The CDR3 length is 19 residues. Looked up from germline, CDR1 is SGHTS and CDR2 is YDEGEE. CDR3 DNA: TGTGCCAGCAGCTCCGTTGGCCAAGCGGGAGGGTGGACCGCAGATACGCAGTATTTT. It yields the protein CASSSVGQAGGWTADTQYF.

DNA for the CDR3: TGTGCCAGCGCAGGGGGTCAATACGAGCAGTACTTC. This encodes CASAGGQYEQYF. The V and J genes are TRBV2 and TRBJ2-7, with TRBD1 matching over 7 bases. Germline CDR1 SNHLY, CDR2 FYNNEI. The CDR3 contains 12 residues. Trimming took 8 bases from V and 4 from J; bases not matched to a gene: 5.

This clone was detected a few times. The rearrangement links TRBV2 to TRBJ2-1; D is unclear. The CDR3 runs to 12 residues. V lost 0 bases to trimming and J lost 7 bases, with 4 bases between them. Germline V lookup: CDR1 SNHLY, CDR2 FYNNEI. CDR3 amino acids: CASSEAANEQFF. The DNA of the CDR3 is TGTGCCAGCAGTGAAGCGGCAAATGAGCAGTTCTTC.

The chain employs TRBV29-1 and TRBJ2-3; tentative D call: TRBD2 (5 bases). Trimming shortened V by 7 bases and J by 4 bases, and 21 bases separated the two germline ends. The CDR3 spans 15 residues. Germline CDR1 and CDR2: SQVTM and ANQGSEA. The CDR3, as DNA: TGCAGCGCCCCGGGAAAGGGTGGTAGCGCAGATACGCAGTATTTT. This encodes CSAPGKGGSADTQYF.

The rearrangement joins TRBV5-1 to TRBJ2-7, with D tentatively TRBD2 (6 bases). The germline gives CDR1 SGHRS, CDR2 YFSETQ. With 7 bases removed from V and 6 bases from J, the gap between germline ends came to 20 bases. This CDR3 region has 14 residues. CDR3 in amino acids: CASSRDSLLVEQYF. The CDR3 region has the DNA TGCGCCAGCTCCCGGGACTCCCTCCTCGTCGAGCAGTACTTC. Using reference TRBV5-1 and TRBJ2-7 for the parts outside the CDR3, the full variable domain is KAGVTQTPRYLIKTRGQQVTLSCSPISGHRSVSWYQQTPGQGLQFLFEYFSETQRNKGNFPGRFSGRQFSNSRSEMNVSTLELGDSALYLCASSRDSLLVEQYFGPGTRLTVT.

The CDR3 spells CASSKSLGGNSYNEQFF. Written as DNA, the CDR3 is TGTGCCAGCAGCAAAAGTCTAGGAGGGAATTCGTACAATGAGCAGTTCTTC. The chain uses TRBV21-1 and TRBJ2-1; TRBD2, the D gene given by the table, was not confirmed from the DNA. TRBV21-1 is listed as a pseudogene. The CDR3 contains 17 residues.

The V call is TRBV5-5, the J call TRBJ2-3; no clear D. V was pared by 4 bases and J by 2 bases, with 8 bases between. The CDR3 contains 13 residues. Germline CDR1 SGHKS, CDR2 YYEKEE (reference sequence). CDR3 sequence reads: CASSGPDTDTQYF. In DNA form, the CDR3 reads TGTGCCAGCAGCGGTCCTGACACAGATACGCAGTATTTT.

V usage is TRBV7-2 and J usage is TRBJ2-1; D is perhaps TRBD1 (6 bases). Germline CDR1 reads SGHTA; CDR2 reads FQGNSA. This CDR3 contains 16 residues. V was clipped by 2 bases and J by 9 bases, with 20 bases between them. CDR3 loop: CASSLQSPAEGGEQFF. The DNA of the CDR3 is TGTGCCAGCAGCTTACAGTCCCCAGCGGAAGGGGGTGAGCAGTTCTTC.

In the case of this clone: A much larger clone differs from this one at a single base, so this may be a read error. The sample holds other DNA sequences that translate to the same CDR3. The chain carries TRBV4-3 and TRBJ2-2, with D possibly being TRBD2 (7 bases). This CDR3 contains 16 residues. The V gene lost 4 bases and the J gene lost 4 bases, with 16 bases spanning the gap. The germline gives CDR1 LGHNA, CDR2 YSLEER. CDR3: CASSLKGGGGTGELFF. As DNA, the CDR3 is TGCGCCAGCAGCCTGAAGGGGGGAGGGGGCACCGGGGAGCTGTTTTTT.

The gene calls are TRBV5-6 and TRBJ2-1, with D uncertain. V lost 0 bases and J lost 0, with 10 bases in between. Germline lookup yields CDR1 SGHDT and CDR2 YYEEEE. There are 16 residues in the CDR3. The CDR3 loop is CASSLDSSSSYNEQFF. In DNA form, the CDR3 reads TGTGCCAGCAGCTTGGACAGCTCGAGCTCCTACAATGAGCAGTTCTTC.

The gene calls are TRBV5-1 and TRBJ2-7; TRBD2 agrees at 10 bases. Germline V gives CDR1 SGHRS, CDR2 YFSETQ. CDR3 length equals 14 residues. V lost 7 bases and J lost 0; bases outside the gene matches: 4. The CDR3 DNA follows: TGCGCCAGCCAGCGGGAGGGTAGCTCCTACGAGCAGTACTTC. Translated, it gives CASQREGSSYEQYF.